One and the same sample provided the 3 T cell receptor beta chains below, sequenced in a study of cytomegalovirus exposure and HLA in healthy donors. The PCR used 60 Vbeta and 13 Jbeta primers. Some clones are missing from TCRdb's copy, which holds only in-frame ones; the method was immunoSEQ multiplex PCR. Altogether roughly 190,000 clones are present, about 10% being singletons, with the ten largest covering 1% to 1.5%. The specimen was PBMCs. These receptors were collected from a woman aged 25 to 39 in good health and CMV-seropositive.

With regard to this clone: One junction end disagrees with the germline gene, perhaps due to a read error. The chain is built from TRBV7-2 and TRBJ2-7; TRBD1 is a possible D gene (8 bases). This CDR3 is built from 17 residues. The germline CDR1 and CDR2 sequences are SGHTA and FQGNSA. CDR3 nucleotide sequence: TGTGCCAGCAGCCCAGGGGGCGGCGGGAGAGGCGGCTACGAGCAGCACTTC. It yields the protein CASSPGGGGRGGYEQHF.

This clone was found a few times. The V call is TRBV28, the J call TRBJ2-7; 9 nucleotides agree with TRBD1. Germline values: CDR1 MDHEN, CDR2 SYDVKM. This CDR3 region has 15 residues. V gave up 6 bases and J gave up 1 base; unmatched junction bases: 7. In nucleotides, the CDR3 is TGTGCCAGCAGCTCAGGACAGGGGTCTTCCTACGAGCAGTACTTC. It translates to CASSSGQGSSYEQYF.

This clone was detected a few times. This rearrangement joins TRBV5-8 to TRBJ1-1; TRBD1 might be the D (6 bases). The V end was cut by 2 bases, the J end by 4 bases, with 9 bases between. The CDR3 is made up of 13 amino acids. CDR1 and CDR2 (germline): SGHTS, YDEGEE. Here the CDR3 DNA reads TGTGCCAGCAGCTTACAGGGTGGCACTGAAGCTTTCTTT. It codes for CASSLQGGTEAFF.